This TCR beta chain was sequenced during a study of blood T cells in healthy people across ages. Points on this clonotype: The antigen is not known.

CDR1 and CDR2 from the germline V gene are SGHTA and FQGNSA. After removal of 1 base from V and 2 bases from J, the junction contained 6 bases not matched to a gene. This CDR3 is 16 amino acids long. Then a second PCR, running roughly 7 to 11 cycles, was carried out with a sample-barcoded 5' primer and a J-beta primer mix. TCRdb recomputed calls from the 5' RACE reads with MiXCR, one row per CDR3 protein. This sample has about 900,000 distinct CDR3 sequences, with approximately 49% found just once. Whole-study findings and limits: A greater number of naive CD4+ cells and higher diversity distinguished long-lived donors from aged donors.

The chain recombines TRBV7-2 with TRBJ1-2; TRBD1 matches at 8 bases. Material: blood. The sequence was collected from a man younger than 40 in good health. In DNA form, the CDR3 reads TGTGCCAGCAGCTTAGAGGGGACAGGACAGAACTATGGCTACACCTTC. It translates to CASSLEGTGQNYGYTF.